What follows are 20 T cell receptor beta chains derived from one specimen sequenced in a study of blood T cells in healthy people across ages. For the second PCR, which ran for about 6 to 12 cycles, a sample-barcoded 5' primer and a J-beta primer mix were used. TCRdb redid the calling of the 5' RACE reads with MiXCR, one entry per CDR3 protein. Of some 1.5 million distinct CDR3 sequences listed, over 25% are singletons. The source material was blood. Receptor source: a woman aged 25 to 39 in good health.

With respect to this clonotype: A much more abundant neighbour one base away suggests this may be a read error. This rearrangement joins TRBV6-4 to TRBJ2-5; D unclear. CDR1 is MRHNA and CDR2 is SNTAGT in the germline V gene. V lost 0 bases to trimming and J lost 11 bases, with 13 bases between them. CDR3 length equals 13 residues. The DNA for the CDR3 is TGTGCCAGCAGTGACTCGGAAGCCCATGAGCAGTACTTC. This gives the protein CASSDSEAHEQYF.

This chain links TRBV6-5 with TRBJ2-2; 8 nucleotides line up with TRBD1. V lost 4 bases, J lost 7 bases, and 8 bases stayed unmatched. Germline values: CDR1 MNHEY, CDR2 SVGAGI. This CDR3 comprises 15 residues. CDR3: CASSFSGQGGGELFF. The CDR3, as DNA: TGTGCCAGCAGTTTCTCCGGACAGGGAGGCGGGGAGCTGTTTTTT.

V usage is TRBV28 and J usage is TRBJ1-4; D is undetermined. The germline CDR1 and CDR2 sequences are MDHEN and SYDVKM. The CDR3 sequence is 15 residues long. Trimming left V 5 bases short and J 7 bases short, with 17 bases between. The CDR3 is CASSLVIPLGEKLFF. The CDR3 DNA is TGTGCCAGCAGTCTGGTGATTCCTCTAGGTGAAAAACTGTTTTTT.

As to this clonotype: Since a much larger clone is just one base distant, this may be a read error. The chain carries TRBV20-1 and TRBJ2-6, with D maybe TRBD2 (5 bases). In germline, CDR1 is DFQATT, CDR2 SNEGSKA (reference sequence). The germline V and J ends were trimmed by 2 bases and 3 bases, with 8 bases remaining between them. The CDR3 consists of 14 residues. The CDR3 DNA reads TGCAGTGCTAGAAAGGACTTTGGGGCCAACGTCCTGACTTTC. Amino acids: CSARKDFGANVLTF.

In nucleotides, the CDR3 is TGCAGTGCTAGAGATAGGAGACAGGTTAGGTATGGCTACACCTTC. It specifies CSARDRRQVRYGYTF. The chain carries TRBV20-1 and TRBJ1-2, with D possibly being TRBD1 (6 bases). The CDR3 length is 15 residues. Germline V lookup: CDR1 DFQATT, CDR2 SNEGSKA (reference sequence). V lost 0 bases to trimming and J lost 5 bases, with 16 bases between them.

This clonotype came up a few times. V gene TRBV20-1 combines with J gene TRBJ2-3; unclear D gene. Germline V gene data show CDR1 as DFQATT and CDR2 as SNEGSKA (reference sequence). The CDR3 is 15 amino acids. Trimming shortened V by 0 bases and J by 2 bases, and 12 bases separated the two germline ends. The CDR3 is CSARDPEATTDTQYF. Here the CDR3 DNA reads TGCAGTGCTAGAGATCCAGAGGCAACCACAGATACGCAGTATTTT.

This chain joins TRBV28 and TRBJ1-4; D call uncertain. Trimming cost V 7 bases and J 5 bases, with 11 bases left between them. This CDR3 is built from 13 residues. The germline gives CDR1 MDHEN, CDR2 SYDVKM. The CDR3 nucleotides read TGTGCCAGCACCCCACGTGGGAATGAAAAACTGTTTTTT. Translation: CASTPRGNEKLFF.

CDR3 sequence reads: CASSQDMRGVNEQFF. CDR3 sequence (DNA): TGTGCCAGCAGCCAAGATATGCGAGGGGTCAATGAGCAGTTCTTC. This chain joins TRBV3-1 and TRBJ2-1; D may correspond to TRBD1 or TRBD2 (5 bases each). Germline V gene lookup returns CDR1 LGHDT and CDR2 YNNKEL (reference sequence). Trimming took off 0 bases at V and 6 bases at J, with 12 bases between the two ends. The CDR3 contains 15 residues.

In this sample, this clonotype turned up many times. The chain employs TRBV20-1 and TRBJ1-2, with 10 bases that match TRBD1. The CDR3 spans 16 residues. Trimming removed 8 bases from V and 2 bases from J; junction bases left unmatched: 14. From germline, CDR1 is DFQATT and CDR2 SNEGSKA (reference sequence). This CDR3 is CSPSLDRGLSNYGYTF. CDR3 nucleotide sequence: TGCAGTCCCAGCCTTGACAGGGGGCTGTCCAACTATGGCTACACCTTC.

The gene calls are TRBV5-1 and TRBJ2-1; weak D call: TRBD1 (7 bases). Germline loops: CDR1 SGHRS, CDR2 YFSETQ. This CDR3 spans 16 amino acids. V lost 5 bases and J lost 3, with 18 bases in between. CDR3: CASSLEGRGDYNEQFF. The CDR3 region has the DNA TGCGCCAGCAGTCTGGAGGGCAGGGGGGACTACAATGAGCAGTTCTTC.

This clonotype was found a few times. The chain uses TRBV20-1 and TRBJ2-1, with D hard to call. Germline V gives CDR1 DFQATT, CDR2 SNEGSKA (reference sequence). Trimming cost V 1 base and J 0 bases, with 7 bases left between them. The CDR3 contains 14 residues. As DNA, the CDR3 is TGCAGTGCTAGAGCAGCTACCTCCTACAATGAGCAGTTCTTC. Protein: CSARAATSYNEQFF.

This clonotype showed up just once. The V call is TRBV4-1, the J call TRBJ1-1; 7 nucleotides agree with TRBD1. Unmatched junction bases numbered 9, after V lost 0 bases and J lost 5 bases. The CDR3 spans 16 residues. The V gene's germline CDR1 is MGHRA and CDR2 YSYEKL. For the CDR3, the DNA is TGCGCCAGCAGCCAAGAGGCGACAGGGTTAGGGACTGAAGCTTTCTTT. As protein: CASSQEATGLGTEAFF.

This clonotype was observed at least ten times. This chain uses TRBV7-2 with TRBJ1-1, with unresolved D. From germline, CDR1 is SGHTA and CDR2 FQGNSA. This CDR3 spans 12 amino acids. Trimming took 7 bases from V and 10 from J, leaving 16 bases between them. CDR3 DNA: TGTGCCAGCACCACTGACCTTCTCGGAGCTTTCTTT. This sequence encodes CASTTDLLGAFF.

The chain has TRBV20-1 and TRBJ1-6, with D possibly matching TRBD1 (5 bases). Germline values: CDR1 DFQATT, CDR2 SNEGSKA (reference sequence). The CDR3 extends over 12 amino acids. The V end was cut by 3 bases, the J end by 10 bases, with 10 bases between. DNA for the CDR3: TGCAGTGCTAGGCCCAAGGGGTCACCCCTCCACTTT. It encodes CSARPKGSPLHF.

The chain uses TRBV10-3 and TRBJ2-5, with TRBD1 identical over 7 bases. The trim removed 4 bases at V and 2 bases at J, leaving 7 bases unmatched. CDR1 and CDR2 from the germline V gene are ENHRY and SYGVKD. The CDR3 is made up of 15 amino acids. The CDR3 DNA is TGTGCCATCAGTGCCGACAGGGCATTTCAAGAGACCCAGTACTTC. Its protein product is CAISADRAFQETQYF.

This clonotype was observed many times. The chain carries TRBV29-1 and TRBJ2-7, with TRBD2 identical over 12 bases. The CDR3 is 13 residues long. Trimming took 6 bases from V and 3 from J; bases not matched to a gene: 3. CDR1 and CDR2 (germline): SQVTM, ANQGSEA. The CDR3 region has the DNA TGCAGCGTGACTAGCGGGAGTTACTACGAGCAGTACTTC. Encoded protein: CSVTSGSYYEQYF.

This clonotype was counted many times. The chain links TRBV25-1 to TRBJ2-7; 9 nucleotides agree with TRBD2. Germline assignment: CDR1 MGHDK and CDR2 SYGVNS. The CDR3 contains 14 residues. Trimming removed 2 bases from V and 3 bases from J; junction bases left unmatched: 2. The CDR3 coding sequence is TGTGCCAGCAGTGAACCTAGCGGGATCTACGAGCAGTACTTC. Protein: CASSEPSGIYEQYF.

There are a few counts of this clonotype. The chain links TRBV20-1 to TRBJ2-1; possible D gene TRBD1, 5 bases. This CDR3 has 14 amino acids. The V and J ends lost 0 bases and 9 bases respectively, with 15 bases between them. The V gene's germline CDR1 is DFQATT and CDR2 SNEGSKA (reference sequence). The CDR3 region is CSARDFRAQREQFF. The CDR3, as DNA: TGCAGTGCTAGAGATTTCAGGGCCCAGCGTGAGCAGTTCTTC.

This chain links TRBV7-9 with TRBJ2-4; D may be TRBD1 or TRBD2 (6 bases each). Trimming took 8 bases from V and 7 from J, leaving 15 bases between them. The length of the CDR3 is 13 residues. In germline, CDR1 is SEHNR, CDR2 FQNEAQ (reference sequence). This chain's CDR3 is CASGPSGANIQYF. CDR3 bases: TGTGCCAGCGGACCTTCGGGGGCTAACATTCAGTACTTC.

The V call is TRBV19, the J call TRBJ1-1; tentatively, D is TRBD1 (5 bases). The CDR3 contains 15 residues. Trimming removed 7 bases at V and 4 bases at J, with 19 bases between. Germline V lookup: CDR1 LNHDA, CDR2 SQIVND (reference sequence). The CDR3 bases are TGTGCCAGTACAGGGAGGACGCCCCTGGGCACTGAAGCTTTCTTT. Encoded protein: CASTGRTPLGTEAFF.